Shown below are 22 T cell receptor beta chains from a single sample sequenced in a study of T cell clonotyping in hematopoietic cell transplantation. Clones were read by immunoSEQ multiplex PCR, and TCRdb kept only the in-frame ones, dropping some. The sample carries about 15,000 clones, 70% to 90% recorded once. The sample consisted of peripheral blood mononuclear cells. The receptors originated from a woman in her 40s in good health. Some clones in this sample may be carry-over from other donors' samples.

The chain has TRBV5-1 and TRBJ2-1; 8 bases are a match to TRBD2. This CDR3 has 14 residues. V shed 5 bases and J 6 bases; nucleotides not matched to a gene: 7. CDR1 is SGHRS, CDR2 YFSETQ, per germline. DNA of the CDR3: TGCGCCAGCAGAGGACTAGCAACAGTCAATGAGCAGTTCTTC. It encodes CASRGLATVNEQFF. Complete variable domain (other parts from reference TRBV5-1 and TRBJ2-1): KAGVTQTPRYLIKTRGQQVTLSCSPISGHRSVSWYQQTPGQGLQFLFEYFSETQRNKGNFPGRFSGRQFSNSRSEMNVSTLELGDSALYLCASRGLATVNEQFFGPGTRLTVL.

V is TRBV5-8 and J is TRBJ1-4, with 9 bases lining up with TRBD1. Trimming at V came to 5 bases and at J to 6 bases, leaving 8 bases not matched to a gene. Germline CDR1 is SGHTS and CDR2 is YDEGEE. This CDR3 comprises 15 residues. CDR3 region: CASSRTGGAYEKLFF. CDR3 DNA: TGTGCCAGCAGTAGAACAGGGGGCGCATATGAAAAACTGTTTTTT.

The chain couples TRBV30 to TRBJ1-2, with D tentatively TRBD1 (5 bases). The CDR3 spans 14 residues. The V gene lost 0 bases and the J gene lost 6 bases, with 14 bases spanning the gap. Germline CDR1 is GTSNPN and CDR2 is SVGIG (reference sequence). CDR3 coding DNA: TGTGCCTGGAGTGTTCAGACAGTAATGGATGGCTACACCTTC. Translating it yields CAWSVQTVMDGYTF.

The chain is built from TRBV10-3 and TRBJ2-3; the D gene is possibly TRBD1 (6 bases). Germline CDR1 and CDR2: ENHRY and SYGVKD. The CDR3 extends over 17 amino acids. V shed 8 bases and J shed 0 bases, with 21 bases lying between them. The CDR3 spells CAIGVGAVTSSTDTQYF. The CDR3 DNA is TGTGCCATCGGGGTGGGGGCAGTCACGTCTAGCACAGATACGCAGTATTTT.

The V and J genes are TRBV5-4 and TRBJ2-7; 10 nucleotides match TRBD2. CDR3 length: 18 amino acids. J gave up 5 bases and V 0 bases, and 14 bases lay outside the gene matches. Germline CDR1 and CDR2: SGHNT and YYREEE (reference sequence). CDR3 coding DNA: TGTGCCAGCAGCTTGGCGTGGCTAGCGGGAGCGGGCCAAGACGAGCAGTACTTC. It translates to CASSLAWLAGAGQDEQYF.

In its sample, this clone was seen once. This chain connects TRBV4-2 to TRBJ2-7; perhaps TRBD2 as D (5 bases). With 0 bases removed from V and 1 base from J, the gap between germline ends came to 13 bases. Germline assignment: CDR1 LGHNA and CDR2 YNFKEQ. The CDR3 has 16 amino acids. CDR3 sequence (DNA): TGTGCCAGCAGCCAAGAAGCGCTCGGGGTTTCCTACGAGCAGTACTTC. Residues: CASSQEALGVSYEQYF.

This clone was seen once. V usage is TRBV6-1 and J usage is TRBJ1-5; D unresolved. The CDR3 runs 16 residues. Trimming took off 3 bases at V and 2 bases at J, with 14 bases between the two ends. Germline CDR1 and CDR2: MNHNS and SASEGT. CDR3 sequence (DNA): TGTGCCAGCAGTGAGACGGGCGGACGGCGCAATCAGCCCCAGCATTTT. Translation: CASSETGGRRNQPQHF.

This clone was seen a handful of times. An end of the junction differs from the germline gene, which may be a read error. The CDR3 is CAWIVQGNPEAFF. The CDR3, as DNA: TGTGCCTGGATAGTACAGGGGAACCCTGAAGCTTTCTTT. V and J are TRBV30 and TRBJ1-1; the match to TRBD1 covers 7 bases. CDR1 and CDR2 from the germline V gene are GTSNPN and SVGIG (reference sequence). This CDR3 spans 13 amino acids. Variable domain in full (rest from reference TRBV30 and TRBJ1-1): SQTIHQWPATLVQPVGSPLSLECTVEGTSNPNLYWYRQAAGRGLQLLFYSVGIGQISSEVPQNLSASRPQDRQFILSSKKLLLSDSGFYLCAWIVQGNPEAFFGQGTRLTVV.

The V and J genes are TRBV18 and TRBJ2-7; the D is unclear. Trimming shortened V by 6 bases and J by 3 bases, and 6 bases separated the two germline ends. The CDR3 has 11 residues. The germline CDR1 and CDR2 sequences are KGHSH and LQKENI. Here the CDR3 DNA reads TGTGCCAGCTCGTCGAACTACGAGCAGTACTTC. Residues: CASSSNYEQYF.

There are a few counts of this clone. The chain combines TRBV29-1 with TRBJ2-7; TRBD1 or TRBD2 may be the D gene (5 bases each). With 8 bases removed from V and 2 bases from J, the gap between germline ends came to 19 bases. The CDR3 runs 14 residues. Germline loops: CDR1 SQVTM, CDR2 ANQGSEA. For the CDR3, the DNA is TGCAGCAAAAAGGTCCGGGACGGTGCCTACGAGCAGTACTTC. Encoded protein: CSKKVRDGAYEQYF.

Written as DNA, the CDR3 is TGTGCCAGCAGTTCAGGGGTGTCCACTGAAGCTTTCTTT. This gives the protein CASSSGVSTEAFF. This chain links TRBV27 with TRBJ1-1, with a weak D call TRBD1 (6 bases). Germline-derived CDR1 and CDR2 are MNHEY and SMNVEV (reference sequence). V was trimmed by 4 bases and J by 4 bases, leaving 10 bases between them. The CDR3 runs to 13 residues.

This rearrangement joins TRBV7-8 to TRBJ2-1; 7 bases map to TRBD2. The V segment lost 0 bases and the J segment 0 bases; nucleotides outside the gene matches: 11. Germline values: CDR1 SGHVS, CDR2 FQNEAQ. The CDR3 length is 19 residues. The CDR3 nucleotides are TGTGCCAGCAGCTTAGCTCGCGGAGGTGGCGGGAGCTCCTACAATGAGCAGTTCTTC. Encoded protein: CASSLARGGGGSSYNEQFF.

The chain carries TRBV21-1 and TRBJ1-2; TRBD1, the table's D call, lacks a check against the DNA. TRBV21-1 is designated a pseudogene. This CDR3 region has 16 residues. CDR3 amino acids: CASSKESPGWNYGYTF. DNA of the CDR3: TGTGCCAGCAGCAAAGAGAGCCCAGGGTGGAACTATGGCTACACCTTC.

This clone showed up just once. V gene TRBV29-1 combines with J gene TRBJ2-5, with D perhaps matching TRBD1 or TRBD2 (5 bases each). CDR1 SQVTM and CDR2 ANQGSEA come from the germline V gene. The CDR3 covers 13 residues. V was clipped by 5 bases and J by 1 base, with 11 bases between them. As DNA, the CDR3 is TGCAGCGTTCGTACGAGGGGCCAAGAGACCCAGTACTTC. Translation gives CSVRTRGQETQYF.

The chain links TRBV11-3 to TRBJ1-4; D might be TRBD1 (6 bases). Germline loops: CDR1 SGHNT, CDR2 YENEEA. V lost 5 bases, J lost 0 bases, and 19 bases lay in between. The CDR3 is 18 residues long. In DNA, the CDR3 is TGTGCCAGCAGCACCCCCGGCGGGACACAGGCAACTAATGAAAAACTGTTTTTT. Translated: CASSTPGGTQATNEKLFF.

Only a few counts were recorded for this clone. CDR3 loop: CAWGSPLHF. The CDR3, as DNA: TGTGCCTGGGGGTCACCCCTCCACTTT. The rearrangement uses TRBV30 and TRBJ1-6; D not resolved. The CDR3 contains 9 residues. Trimming shortened V by 5 bases and J by 10 bases, and 3 bases separated the two germline ends. The germline V gene has CDR1 GTSNPN and CDR2 SVGIG (reference sequence). The whole variable domain, remainder taken from reference TRBV30 and TRBJ1-6, is SQTIHQWPATLVQPVGSPLSLECTVEGTSNPNLYWYRQAAGRGLQLLFYSVGIGQISSEVPQNLSASRPQDRQFILSSKKLLLSDSGFYLCAWGSPLHFGNGTRLTVT.

The chain's CDR3 is CASSSGLGNTIYF. The CDR3 DNA reads as TGTGCCAGCAGCTCGGGCCTAGGAAACACCATATATTTT. The rearrangement joins TRBV7-2 to TRBJ1-3; unclear D gene. The CDR3 covers 13 residues. CDR1 is SGHTA and CDR2 is FQGNSA in the germline V gene. Trimming removed 4 bases at V and 4 bases at J, with 8 bases between.

This clone appeared once. J is TRBJ2-7 and V is TRBV5-1; unclear D gene. Germline V gene sequence: CDR1 SGHRS, CDR2 YFSETQ. The CDR3 consists of 15 residues. Trimming pared 0 bases from V and 0 bases from J, leaving 10 bases between. As DNA, the CDR3 is TGCGCCAGCAGCTTGGACGGCCGAAGCTCCTACGAGCAGTACTTC. It is translated as CASSLDGRSSYEQYF.

The chain employs TRBV11-2 and TRBJ2-5; D might be TRBD1 (6 bases). The ends were cut back, 1 base at V and 5 bases at J, with 26 bases in the middle. This CDR3 has 19 amino acids. Germline V gene sequence: CDR1 SGHAT, CDR2 FQNNGV. For the CDR3, the DNA is TGTGCCAGCAGCTTAGTAGGTTTAGGGTTGACAGGCCGGGCCGAGACCCAGTACTTC. Amino acid sequence: CASSLVGLGLTGRAETQYF.

The rearrangement joins TRBV19 to TRBJ2-1; D remains ambiguous. CDR1 and CDR2 (germline): LNHDA, SQIVND (reference sequence). Trimming took off 2 bases at V and 8 bases at J, with 7 bases between the two ends. This CDR3 spans 12 amino acids. CDR3 region: CASSIRGDEQFF. The CDR3 DNA is TGTGCCAGTAGTATAAGAGGTGATGAGCAGTTCTTC. The full variable domain, its missing parts supplied by reference TRBV19 and TRBJ2-1, is DGGITQSPKYLFRKEGQNVTLSCEQNLNHDAMYWYRQDPGQGLRLIYYSQIVNDFQKGDIAEGYSVSREKKESFPLTVTSAQKNPTAFYLCASSIRGDEQFFGPGTRLTVL.

The chain carries TRBV27 and TRBJ1-5; TRBD1 agrees at 7 bases. The CDR3 contains 15 residues. V lost 6 bases and J lost 8; bases outside the gene matches: 13. Germline V lookup: CDR1 MNHEY, CDR2 SMNVEV (reference sequence). The CDR3 DNA follows: TGTGCCAGCAGCCTAGCGGGACAGTCGGAGAAGCCCCAGCATTTT. It codes for CASSLAGQSEKPQHF.

This chain links TRBV6-6 with TRBJ1-2; perhaps TRBD1 as D (6 bases). The CDR3 runs 13 residues. In germline, CDR1 is MNHNY, CDR2 SVGAGI (reference sequence). The V end lost 6 bases, the J end lost 4 bases, and 12 bases lay between the germline ends. The CDR3 DNA reads as TGTGCCAGCAGCTACGGACAGCCCTATGGCTACACCTTC. Translation gives CASSYGQPYGYTF.